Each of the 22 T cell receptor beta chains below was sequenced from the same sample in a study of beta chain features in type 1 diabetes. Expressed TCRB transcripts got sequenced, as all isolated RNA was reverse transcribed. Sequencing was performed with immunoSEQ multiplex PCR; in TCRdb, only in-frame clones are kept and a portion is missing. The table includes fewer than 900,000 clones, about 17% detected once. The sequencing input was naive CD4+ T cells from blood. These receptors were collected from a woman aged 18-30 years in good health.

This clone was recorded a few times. Here the CDR3 reads CASSLGSLRVPYNEQFF. CDR3 coding DNA: TGTGCCAGCAGCTTGGGGTCGCTGCGGGTACCATACAATGAGCAGTTCTTC. The J gene is TRBJ2-1, the V gene TRBV7-9, with D perhaps matching TRBD2 (5 bases). The CDR3 totals 17 residues. CDR1 and CDR2 (germline): SEHNR, FQNEAQ (reference sequence). V dropped 3 bases and J dropped 4 bases, with 19 bases sitting between them.

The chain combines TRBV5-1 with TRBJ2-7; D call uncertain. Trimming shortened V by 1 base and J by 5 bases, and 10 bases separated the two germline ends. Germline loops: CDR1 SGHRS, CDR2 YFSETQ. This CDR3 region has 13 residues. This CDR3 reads CASSLTSSHEQYF. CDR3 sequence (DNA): TGCGCCAGCAGCTTGACCAGCTCACACGAGCAGTACTTC.

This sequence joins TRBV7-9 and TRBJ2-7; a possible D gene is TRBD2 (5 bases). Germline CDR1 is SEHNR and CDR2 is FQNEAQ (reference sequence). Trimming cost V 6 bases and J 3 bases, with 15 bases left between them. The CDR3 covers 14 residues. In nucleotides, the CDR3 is TGTGCCAGCAGTTCGACGGGATTTGGCTACGAGCAGTACTTC. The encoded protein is CASSSTGFGYEQYF.

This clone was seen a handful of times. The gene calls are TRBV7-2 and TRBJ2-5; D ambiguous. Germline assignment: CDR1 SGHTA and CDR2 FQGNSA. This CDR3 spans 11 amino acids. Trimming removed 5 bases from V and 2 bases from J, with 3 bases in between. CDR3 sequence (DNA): TGTGCCAGCAGCAAACAAGAGACCCAGTACTTC. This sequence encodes CASSKQETQYF. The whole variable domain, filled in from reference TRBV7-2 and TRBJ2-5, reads GAGVSQSPSNKVTEKGKDVELRCDPISGHTALYWYRQSLGQGLEFLIYFQGNSAPDKSGLPSDRFSAERTGGSVSTLTIQRTQQEDSAVYLCASSKQETQYFGPGTRLLVL.

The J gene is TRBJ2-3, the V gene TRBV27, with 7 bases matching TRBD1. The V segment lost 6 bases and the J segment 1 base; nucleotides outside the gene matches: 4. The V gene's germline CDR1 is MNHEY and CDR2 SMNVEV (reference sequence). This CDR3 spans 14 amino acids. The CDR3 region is CASSRQGRTDTQYF. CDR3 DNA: TGTGCCAGCAGCCGACAGGGTCGCACAGATACGCAGTATTTT.

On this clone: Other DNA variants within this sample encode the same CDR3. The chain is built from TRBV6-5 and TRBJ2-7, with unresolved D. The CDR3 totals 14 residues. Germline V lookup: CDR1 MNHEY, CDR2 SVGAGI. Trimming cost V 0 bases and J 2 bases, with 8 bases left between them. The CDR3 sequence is CASSYSAGTYEQYF. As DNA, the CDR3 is TGTGCCAGCAGTTACTCGGCAGGAACCTACGAGCAGTACTTC.

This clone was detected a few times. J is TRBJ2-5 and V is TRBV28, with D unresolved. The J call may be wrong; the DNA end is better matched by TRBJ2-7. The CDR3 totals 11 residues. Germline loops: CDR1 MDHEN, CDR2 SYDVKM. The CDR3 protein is CASSYYYEQYF. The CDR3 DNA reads TGTGCCAGCAGTTATTACTACGAGCAGTACTTC.

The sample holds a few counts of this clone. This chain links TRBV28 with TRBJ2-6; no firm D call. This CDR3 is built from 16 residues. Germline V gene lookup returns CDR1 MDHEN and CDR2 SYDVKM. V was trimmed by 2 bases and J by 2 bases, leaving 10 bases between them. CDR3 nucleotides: TGTGCCAGCAGTTTACCCGGGTTACCTGGGGCCAACGTCCTGACTTTC. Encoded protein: CASSLPGLPGANVLTF.

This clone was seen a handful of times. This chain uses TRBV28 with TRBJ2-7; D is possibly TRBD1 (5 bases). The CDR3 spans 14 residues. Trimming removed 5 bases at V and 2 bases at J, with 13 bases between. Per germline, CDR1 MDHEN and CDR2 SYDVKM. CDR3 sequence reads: CASSPTGETYEQYF. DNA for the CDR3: TGTGCCAGCAGTCCAACAGGTGAGACCTACGAGCAGTACTTC.

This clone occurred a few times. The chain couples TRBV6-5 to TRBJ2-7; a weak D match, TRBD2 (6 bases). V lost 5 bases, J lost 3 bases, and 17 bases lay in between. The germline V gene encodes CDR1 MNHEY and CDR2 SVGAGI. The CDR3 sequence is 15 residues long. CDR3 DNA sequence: TGTGCCAGCAGTACCGGGACTCGCCGAGTCTACGAGCAGTACTTC. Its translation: CASSTGTRRVYEQYF.

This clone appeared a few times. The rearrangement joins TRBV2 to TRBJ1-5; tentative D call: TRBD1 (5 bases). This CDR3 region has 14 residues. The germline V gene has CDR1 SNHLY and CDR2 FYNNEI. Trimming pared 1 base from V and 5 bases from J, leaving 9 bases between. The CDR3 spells CASSEGQIDQPQHF. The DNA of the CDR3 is TGTGCCAGCAGTGAAGGACAGATCGATCAGCCCCAGCATTTT.

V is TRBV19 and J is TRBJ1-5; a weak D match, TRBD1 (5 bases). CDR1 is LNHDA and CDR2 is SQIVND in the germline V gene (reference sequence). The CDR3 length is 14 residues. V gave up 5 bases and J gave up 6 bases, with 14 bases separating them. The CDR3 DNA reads TGTGCCAGTAGTTCAGACAGAAGCGGTCAGCCCCAGCATTTT. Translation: CASSSDRSGQPQHF.

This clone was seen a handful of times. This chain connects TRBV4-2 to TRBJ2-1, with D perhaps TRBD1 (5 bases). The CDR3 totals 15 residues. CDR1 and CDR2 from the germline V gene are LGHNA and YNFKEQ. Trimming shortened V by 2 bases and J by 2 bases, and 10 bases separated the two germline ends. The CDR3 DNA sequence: TGTGCCAGCAGCCAAACAACAGGTACCTACAATGAGCAGTTCTTC. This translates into CASSQTTGTYNEQFF.

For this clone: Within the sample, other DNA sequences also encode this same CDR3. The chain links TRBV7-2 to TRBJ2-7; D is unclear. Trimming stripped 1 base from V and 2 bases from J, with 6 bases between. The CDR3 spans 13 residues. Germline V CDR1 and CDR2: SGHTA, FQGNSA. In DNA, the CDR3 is TGTGCCAGCAGCTTAGAAGGGCCCTACGAGCAGTACTTC. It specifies CASSLEGPYEQYF.

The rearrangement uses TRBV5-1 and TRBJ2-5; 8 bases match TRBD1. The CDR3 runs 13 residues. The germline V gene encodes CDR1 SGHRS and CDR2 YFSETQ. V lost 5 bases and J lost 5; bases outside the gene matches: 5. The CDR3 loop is CASRDRERETQYF. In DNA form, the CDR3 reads TGCGCCAGCAGGGACAGGGAGAGGGAGACCCAGTACTTC.

In nucleotides, the CDR3 is TGCAGCGTTGCGGATAGTGGACTCGGCTACACCTTC. It yields the protein CSVADSGLGYTF. The chain has TRBV29-1 and TRBJ1-2; D ambiguous. The germline V gene encodes CDR1 SQVTM and CDR2 ANQGSEA. The CDR3 is made up of 12 amino acids. V lost 4 bases and J lost 8, with 14 bases in between.

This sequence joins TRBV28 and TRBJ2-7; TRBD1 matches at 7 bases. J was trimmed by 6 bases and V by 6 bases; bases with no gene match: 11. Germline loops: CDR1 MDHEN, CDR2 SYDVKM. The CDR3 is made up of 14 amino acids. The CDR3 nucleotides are TGTGCCAGCAGCTTACAGGGGCTCGTATCCGAGCAGTACTTC. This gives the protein CASSLQGLVSEQYF. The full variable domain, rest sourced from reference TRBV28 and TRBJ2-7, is DVKVTQSSRYLVKRTGEKVFLECVQDMDHENMFWYRQDPGLGLRLIYFSYDVKMKEKGDIPEGYSVSREKKERFSLILESASTNQTSMYLCASSLQGLVSEQYFGPGTRLTVT.

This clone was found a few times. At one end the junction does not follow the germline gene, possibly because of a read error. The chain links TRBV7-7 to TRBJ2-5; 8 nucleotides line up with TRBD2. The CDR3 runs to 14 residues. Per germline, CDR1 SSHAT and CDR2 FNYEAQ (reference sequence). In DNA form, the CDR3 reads TGTGCTAGCAGCCCCAAACCGGGGGGGGAGACCCAGTACTTC. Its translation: CASSPKPGGETQYF.

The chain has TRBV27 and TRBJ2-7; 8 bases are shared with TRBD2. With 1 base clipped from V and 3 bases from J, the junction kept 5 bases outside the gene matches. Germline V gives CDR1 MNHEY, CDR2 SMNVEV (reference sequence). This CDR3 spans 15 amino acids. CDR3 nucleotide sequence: TGTGCCAGCAGTTTATTTGGGACTAGGGACTACGAGCAGTACTTC. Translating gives CASSLFGTRDYEQYF.

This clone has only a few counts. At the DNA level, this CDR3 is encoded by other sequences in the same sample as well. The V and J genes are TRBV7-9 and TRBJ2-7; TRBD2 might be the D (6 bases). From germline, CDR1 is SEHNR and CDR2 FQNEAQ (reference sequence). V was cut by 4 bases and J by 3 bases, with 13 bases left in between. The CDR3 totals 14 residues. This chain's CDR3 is CASSSGGSVYEQYF. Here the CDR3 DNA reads TGTGCCAGCAGCTCCGGGGGTTCGGTCTACGAGCAGTACTTC.

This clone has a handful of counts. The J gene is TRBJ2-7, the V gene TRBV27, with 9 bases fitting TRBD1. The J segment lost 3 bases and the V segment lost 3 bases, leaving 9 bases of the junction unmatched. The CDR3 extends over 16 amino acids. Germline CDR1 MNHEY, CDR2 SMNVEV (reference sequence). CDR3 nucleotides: TGTGCCAGCAGTTTCTGGGAACCGGGACAGGGCTACGAGCAGTACTTC. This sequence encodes CASSFWEPGQGYEQYF.

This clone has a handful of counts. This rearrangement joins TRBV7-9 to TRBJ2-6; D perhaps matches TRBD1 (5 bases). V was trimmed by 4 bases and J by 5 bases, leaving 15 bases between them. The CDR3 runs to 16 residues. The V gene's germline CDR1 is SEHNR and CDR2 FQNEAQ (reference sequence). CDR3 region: CASSSKRQTRANVLTF. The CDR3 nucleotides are TGTGCCAGCAGCTCGAAGAGACAGACAAGGGCCAACGTCCTGACTTTC. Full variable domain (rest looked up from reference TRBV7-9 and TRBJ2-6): DTGVSQNPRHKITKRGQNVTFRCDPISEHNRLYWYRQTLGQGPEFLTYFQNEAQLEKSRLLSDRFSAERPKGSFSTLEIQRTEQGDSAMYLCASSSKRQTRANVLTFGAGSRLTVL.